A selection of T cell receptor beta chains follows, all from one sample in a study of blood T cell repertoires in COVID-19. This table comes from immunoSEQ multiplex PCR, and its TCRdb copy is limited to in-frame clones, with some not included. The sample holds 200,000 to 250,000 clones, approximately 80% seen once. The sample consisted of PBMCs or T cells enriched from blood (not recorded which). These receptors originate from an older woman who had recovered from COVID-19. The CDR3 runs from the conserved cysteine through the conserved F or W. Each record gives: J gene, V gene, CDR3 protein.

TRBJ2-1,TRBV6-2/TRBV6-3,CASSYPLAGGGSYNEQFF
TRBJ2-4,TRBV7-9,CASSIAGQIAKNIQYF
TRBJ1-6,TRBV6-2/TRBV6-3,CASSWQVNNSPLHF
TRBJ1-3,TRBV7-2,CASSAALGNTIYF
TRBJ1-2,TRBV19,CASSPGGRVNYGYTF
TRBJ2-3,TRBV5-1,CPQSGGDTQYF
TRBJ1-1,TRBV29-1,CSVTGILMNTEAFF
TRBJ2-7,TRBV6-5,CASSLSNDRSYEQYF
TRBJ2-4,TRBV7-2,CASSIALAGVKNIQYF
TRBJ1-4,TRBV30,CAWSPWGANEKLFF
TRBJ2-7,TRBV19,CASSIGTSGRDEQYF
TRBJ2-1,TRBV4-3,CASSQRRTSGYNEQFF
TRBJ1-2,TRBV23-1,CASSPPRVRNYGYTF
TRBJ1-6,TRBV5-1,CASSLEGADNSPLHF
TRBJ1-1,TRBV25-1,CASSAGVGTEAFF
TRBJ2-1,TRBV6-2/TRBV6-3,CASSYLRQGRNEQFF
TRBJ2-1,TRBV7-2,CASSLNNGGPYNEQFF
TRBJ2-3,TRBV4-1,CASSLGTSGGDTQYF